This T cell receptor beta chain was identified in a study of early T cells in non-severe SARS-CoV-2 infection (dated by TCRdb to about 2021). Looking at the study overall: TCR sequencing used bulk RNA from unsorted whole blood, so alpha and beta chains could not be paired. Beyond this particular receptor, the publication reports: VDJdb matching was skewed toward anti-spike CD8 responses, so virus-specific expansions were likely underestimated and private and CD4 specificities were missed.

A case-control design nested within a healthcare worker cohort in London, UK, was used, with weekly nasopharyngeal swab PCR tests and blood sampling performed. Healthcare workers were recruited during the week of the UK lockdown, between 23 and 31 March 2020, and followed weekly for up to about 15 weeks. Preparation of the library involved 5' RACE. TCRdb lists the instrument as NextSeq 500. Unique molecular identifiers were attached to individual cDNA molecules in the TCR library protocol so that sequencing error and PCR bias could be corrected. Sequencing covered both TCR alpha and beta chains, and within each sample the abundances of alpha and beta sequences were tightly co-correlated. On the study's bioinformatics: V gene, J gene and CDR3 annotation of TCR sequences was performed with Decombinator V4. Expanded TCRs were defined as changing significantly between any two time points under a Poisson model with p below 0.0001. TCR abundances were normalised to the total number of TCRs sequenced in each sample and reported as counts per million. MAIT TCRs were defined by TRAV1-2 paired with TRAJ12, TRAJ20 or TRAJ33, and iNKT TCRs by TRAV10 paired with TRAJ18. VDJdb, accessed 1 November 2021, was searched for CMV, EBV and SARS-CoV-2 annotated TCRs, with TCRs annotated for multiple antigens excluded. TCRdb reanalyzed the raw reads on its own, using fastp at Q25 for trimming and MiXCR for clone calling, and kept in-frame beta chains. Every distinct CDR3 protein forms one entry, paired with its most common genes and DNA. TCRdb's processing, not the authors', yielded these V and J calls. The sample profile shows roughly 25,000 distinct CDR3 sequences; about 4% of them were found once. The ten largest clones capture 6.2% of the sample.

This clonotype has at least ten counts. What this receptor recognizes is not known. Base-call qualities are not available, and no considerably larger clone is one nucleotide away. The germline V gene yields SGDLS for CDR1 and YYNGEE for CDR2. Unmatched junction bases come to 5, with V trimmed by 3 bases and J by 3 bases. The CDR3 contains 14 residues, cysteine and phenylalanine counted. The CDR3 DNA has 42 bases and is translated from base 1. In this chain, TRBV9 is recombined with TRBJ2-7, and TRBD1 matches 8 of the central bases. This TCR came from an adult who was a healthcare worker with PCR-confirmed SARS-CoV-2 infection or an uninfected control (not recorded which). The specimen sequenced was whole blood. CDR3 loop: CASSDRGIGYEQYF. The base sequence is TGTGCCAGCAGCGACAGGGGGATAGGCTACGAGCAGTACTTC.